This TCR beta chain was identified in a study of regulatory T cells in long-lasting Graves disease. Overall study results and limits: The study found lower TCR diversity in persistent Graves' patients than in newly diagnosed ones.

Stated time point: persistent/refractory GD, antithyroid drugs over 5 years with positive TRAb. PBMCs provided the RNA from which the TCR library was made. Comment on this clonotype: What it binds is not known.

Germline CDR1 is DFQATT and CDR2 is SNEGSKA (reference sequence). The CDR3 is 12 amino acids. V was trimmed by 5 bases and J by 4 bases, leaving 12 bases between them. Assembly of TCR beta libraries relied on iRepertoire HTBI primers together with Arm-PCR of CDR3 regions. Authors' analysis steps: Looking across samples, the authors found some 67 TRBV and some 13 TRBJ segments. One entry per CDR3 protein, called by TCRdb with MiXCR from the multiplex PCR reads. The V and J calls here are based on TCRdb, not the publication. The data contain some 300,000 distinct CDR3 sequences, approximately 20% of them singletons.

This specimen consisted of peripheral blood mononuclear cells (PBMCs), obtained when the disease was refractory, from a patient treated with antithyroid drugs. This chain links TRBV20-1 with TRBJ2-7; no clear D. This clonotype was sampled from a female donor with Graves disease. The CDR3 DNA is TGCAGTGCTTCCGGCCCAATGTACGAGCAGTACTTC. It codes for CSASGPMYEQYF.